Listed here are 16 T cell receptor beta chains from one sample, sequenced in a study of beta chain features in type 1 diabetes. Investigators reverse transcribed all isolated RNA, so they sequenced expressed TCRB transcripts. TCRdb's table, derived via immunoSEQ multiplex PCR, lists solely in-frame clones and lacks some. The table lists 50,000 or so clones, around 40% of them singletons, with over 0.1% in the top ten. Antigen specificity for these receptors is unknown. Study observations and caveats: For Type 1 diabetes patients, all four CD4+ subsets carried TCRB CDR3s that were moderately but significantly shorter.

The sample taken for sequencing was stem cell memory CD4+ T cells from blood. Receptors originate from a man younger than 45 with type 1 diabetes.

The chain joins TRBV15 to TRBJ2-2; 9 nucleotides line up with TRBD1. Per the germline V gene, CDR1 is LNHNV and CDR2 is YYDKDF (reference sequence). The CDR3 consists of 14 residues. The V segment lost 8 bases and the J segment 4 bases; nucleotides outside the gene matches: 5. The CDR3 nucleotides read TGTGCCACCGGGACAGGGTTGAGCACCGGGGAGCTGTTTTTT. It encodes CATGTGLSTGELFF.

In this sample, this clone turned up a few times. This CDR3 is CASLAYNEQFF. DNA of the CDR3: TGTGCCAGTTTAGCCTACAATGAGCAGTTCTTC. The chain combines TRBV19 with TRBJ2-1; D ambiguous. The CDR3 contains 11 residues. The germline V gene encodes CDR1 LNHDA and CDR2 SQIVND (reference sequence). The V end was cut by 8 bases, the J end by 2 bases, with 4 bases between. Based on the CDR3 plus reference TRBV19 and TRBJ2-1, the full variable domain is DGGITQSPKYLFRKEGQNVTLSCEQNLNHDAMYWYRQDPGQGLRLIYYSQIVNDFQKGDIAEGYSVSREKKESFPLTVTSAQKNPTAFYLCASLAYNEQFFGPGTRLTVL.

The rearrangement uses TRBV5-1 and TRBJ2-1, with a possible D match to TRBD2 (5 bases). CDR1 is SGHRS, CDR2 YFSETQ, per germline. The CDR3 consists of 13 residues. Trimming took 3 bases from V and 8 from J, leaving 12 bases between them. The DNA for the CDR3 is TGCGCCAGCAGCTACGGACTGGGAGATGAGCAGTTCTTC. Protein: CASSYGLGDEQFF. The whole variable domain, filled in from reference TRBV5-1 and TRBJ2-1, reads KAGVTQTPRYLIKTRGQQVTLSCSPISGHRSVSWYQQTPGQGLQFLFEYFSETQRNKGNFPGRFSGRQFSNSRSEMNVSTLELGDSALYLCASSYGLGDEQFFGPGTRLTVL.

This clone has a handful of counts. V is TRBV6-4 and J is TRBJ2-1; the match to TRBD1 covers 9 bases. The germline gives CDR1 MRHNA, CDR2 SNTAGT. The CDR3 extends over 16 amino acids. V lost 0 bases and J lost 7; bases outside the gene matches: 7. The CDR3 here is CASSDSGTGRRNEQFF. As DNA, the CDR3 is TGTGCCAGCAGTGACTCAGGGACAGGGCGCCGAAATGAGCAGTTCTTC.

V is TRBV7-6 and J is TRBJ2-3; 14 bases agree with TRBD2. The CDR3 has 19 residues. V was pared by 1 base and J by 5 bases, with 11 bases of the junction left unmatched. The V gene's germline CDR1 is SGHVS and CDR2 FNYEAQ. CDR3 in amino acids: CASSLGPPGLAGVVDTQYF. CDR3 bases: TGTGCCAGCAGCTTAGGGCCTCCGGGACTAGCGGGAGTGGTAGATACGCAGTATTTT.

This chain uses TRBV15 with TRBJ2-3, with TRBD2 identical over 14 bases. The CDR3 sequence is 17 residues long. The germline V gene has CDR1 LNHNV and CDR2 YYDKDF (reference sequence). The V and J ends lost 0 bases and 5 bases, in that order; junction bases with no gene match: 4. The CDR3 DNA is TGTGCCACCAGCAGAGAGACTAGCGGGAGGGCCGGAGATACGCAGTATTTT. Translating it yields CATSRETSGRAGDTQYF.

The chain has TRBV28 and TRBJ2-1; no clear D gene. Germline CDR1 reads MDHEN; CDR2 reads SYDVKM. The CDR3 spans 15 residues. V shed 4 bases and J shed 8 bases, with 18 bases lying between them. CDR3 protein: CASSSTPFSRYEQFF. In DNA form, the CDR3 reads TGTGCCAGCAGTTCTACCCCATTCTCGAGGTATGAGCAGTTCTTC. The full variable domain, in which reference TRBV28 and TRBJ2-1 provide the parts outside the CDR3, is DVKVTQSSRYLVKRTGEKVFLECVQDMDHENMFWYRQDPGLGLRLIYFSYDVKMKEKGDIPEGYSVSREKKERFSLILESASTNQTSMYLCASSSTPFSRYEQFFGPGTRLTVL.

This clone was counted between two and nine times. The gene calls are TRBV2 and TRBJ1-2; D remains ambiguous. The CDR3 extends over 12 amino acids. V lost 6 bases, J lost 4 bases, and 9 bases lay in between. The germline V gene has CDR1 SNHLY and CDR2 FYNNEI. CDR3 DNA sequence: TGTGCCAGCAGCACAGTGGGCTATGGCTACACCTTC. Translating it yields CASSTVGYGYTF. The whole variable domain, filled in from reference TRBV2 and TRBJ1-2, reads EPEVTQTPSHQVTQMGQEVILRCVPISNHLYFYWYRQILGQKVEFLVSFYNNEISEKSEIFDDQFSVERPDGSNFTLKIRSTKLEDSAMYFCASSTVGYGYTFGSGTRLTVV.

The chain is built from TRBV7-9 and TRBJ1-2; 8 bases agree with TRBD1. V gave up 8 bases and J gave up 5 bases; unmatched junction bases: 10. CDR3 length equals 14 residues. CDR1 is SEHNR, CDR2 FQNEAQ, per germline (reference sequence). As DNA, the CDR3 is TGTGCCAGCTCCTCCGGACAGGGAAGTTATGGCTACACCTTC. It is translated as CASSSGQGSYGYTF.

The chain uses TRBV7-8 and TRBJ2-7, with TRBD2 identical over 10 bases. V shed 7 bases, J shed 4 bases, and the junction held 7 bases outside the gene matches. The CDR3 spans 14 residues. Germline V gene sequence: CDR1 SGHVS, CDR2 FQNEAQ. CDR3 protein: CASTPTSGPYEQYF. DNA of the CDR3: TGTGCCAGCACCCCGACTAGCGGGCCATACGAGCAGTACTTC.

This clone occurred a few times. The chain carries TRBV4-2 and TRBJ2-1; 8 bases are shared with TRBD2. The CDR3 length is 16 residues. The germline V gene encodes CDR1 LGHNA and CDR2 YNFKEQ. The V gene end was trimmed by 4 bases and the J gene end by 0 bases; junction bases not matched to a gene: 5. The chain's CDR3 is CASSLTSESSYNEQFF. The CDR3 DNA follows: TGTGCCAGCAGCCTGACTAGCGAGAGCTCCTACAATGAGCAGTTCTTC.

In this sample, this clone turned up a few times. The genes are TRBV7-2 and TRBJ2-7, with 8 bases matching TRBD2. J was trimmed by 1 base and V by 1 base; bases with no gene match: 0. The CDR3 runs 14 residues. The germline gives CDR1 SGHTA, CDR2 FQGNSA. The CDR3 loop reads CASSLGGRSYEQYF. The CDR3 bases are TGTGCCAGCAGCTTAGGCGGGAGGTCCTACGAGCAGTACTTC.

V and J are TRBV7-2 and TRBJ2-1; 9 bases agree with TRBD2. The CDR3 consists of 14 residues. Trimming took 5 bases from V and 10 from J; bases not matched to a gene: 9. Germline lookup yields CDR1 SGHTA and CDR2 FQGNSA. CDR3 residues: CASSPSGDFREQFF. CDR3 coding DNA: TGTGCCAGCAGCCCTAGCGGGGATTTTAGGGAGCAGTTCTTC.

Written as DNA, the CDR3 is TGTGCCAGCAGACGACCCGGACAGGGGGCGCATGGGGCCAACGTCCTGACTTTC. Protein: CASRRPGQGAHGANVLTF. The J gene is TRBJ2-6, the V gene TRBV11-2, with 11 bases that match TRBD1. J gave up 3 bases and V 6 bases, and 10 bases lay outside the gene matches. CDR3 length: 18 residues. Looked up from germline, CDR1 is SGHAT and CDR2 is FQNNGV.

This clone appeared a few times. This chain connects TRBV9 to TRBJ2-5; 12 nucleotides match TRBD2. Per the germline V gene, CDR1 is SGDLS and CDR2 is YYNGEE. J lost 2 bases, V lost 3 bases, and 2 bases had no gene match. This CDR3 region has 15 residues. The CDR3 spells CASSAGLAGQETQYF. The CDR3 coding sequence is TGTGCCAGCAGCGCCGGACTAGCGGGGCAAGAGACCCAGTACTTC.

This chain connects TRBV5-1 to TRBJ1-2; D might be TRBD1 (5 bases). The CDR3 has 12 amino acids. V lost 4 bases and J 7 bases, leaving 11 bases between the germline ends. Germline V gene sequence: CDR1 SGHRS, CDR2 YFSETQ. The CDR3 coding sequence is TGCGCCAGCAGCGACAGAGGCGGTGGCTACACCTTC. Translating it yields CASSDRGGGYTF.